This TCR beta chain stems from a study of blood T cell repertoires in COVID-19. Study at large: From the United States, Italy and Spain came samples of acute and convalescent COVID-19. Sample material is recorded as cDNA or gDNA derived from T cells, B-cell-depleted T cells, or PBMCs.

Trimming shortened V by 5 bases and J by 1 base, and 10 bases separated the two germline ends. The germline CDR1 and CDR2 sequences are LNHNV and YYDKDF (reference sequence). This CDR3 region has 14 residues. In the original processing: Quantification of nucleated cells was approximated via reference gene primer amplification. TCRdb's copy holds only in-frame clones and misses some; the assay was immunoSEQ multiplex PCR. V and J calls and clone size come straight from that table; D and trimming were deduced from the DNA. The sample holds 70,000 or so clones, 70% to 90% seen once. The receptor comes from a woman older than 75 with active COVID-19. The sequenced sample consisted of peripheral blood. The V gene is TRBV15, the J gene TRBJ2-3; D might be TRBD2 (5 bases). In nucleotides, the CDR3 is TGTGCCACCAGCTACGGGATCGGCACAGATACGCAGTATTTT. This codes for CATSYGIGTDTQYF.